The 12 T cell receptor beta chains presented below share a single source sample, sequenced in a study of CDR3 diversity in severe acne. Using its own MiXCR run on the PCR reads, TCRdb lists one record per CDR3 protein. This table holds about 84,000 distinct CDR3 sequences, 45% to 65% found once. Sequenced input: blood. Receptors originate from a male donor in good health, without acne.

This clonotype was found a few times. V and J are TRBV6-5 and TRBJ1-5; 7 nucleotides match TRBD1. The CDR3 is made up of 15 amino acids. From germline, CDR1 is MNHEY and CDR2 SVGAGI. Trimming took 0 bases from V and 5 from J; bases not matched to a gene: 4. CDR3 nucleotide sequence: TGTGCCAGCAGTTACTCAGGGGGCGAGGATCAGCCCCAGCATTTT. Its protein product is CASSYSGGEDQPQHF.

This clonotype was seen ten or more times. The rearrangement uses TRBV3-1 and TRBJ2-5; D is possibly TRBD1 or TRBD2 (5 bases each). Germline CDR1 reads LGHDT; CDR2 reads YNNKEL (reference sequence). The CDR3 covers 12 residues. V lost 1 base and J 5 bases, leaving 5 bases between the germline ends. The CDR3 spells CASSQGGETQYF. In DNA form, the CDR3 reads TGTGCCAGCAGCCAAGGGGGGGAGACCCAGTACTTC.

This clonotype came up once. V usage is TRBV20-1 and J usage is TRBJ2-1, with 9 bases lining up with TRBD1. V shed 3 bases, J shed 9 bases, and the junction held 12 bases outside the gene matches. There are 15 residues in the CDR3. Germline V gene lookup returns CDR1 DFQATT and CDR2 SNEGSKA (reference sequence). The CDR3 is CSARGDRVMIGEQFF. Written as DNA, the CDR3 is TGCAGTGCTAGGGGGGACAGGGTAATGATCGGTGAGCAGTTCTTC.

As regards this clonotype: A read error may account for a junction end that differs from germline. The J gene is TRBJ2-1, the V gene TRBV7-9; 12 nucleotides agree with TRBD2. CDR3 size: 14 residues. Looked up from germline, CDR1 is SEHNR and CDR2 is FQNEAQ (reference sequence). The CDR3 sequence is CASSLAGGPNEQFF. For the CDR3, the DNA is TGTGCCAGCAGCCTAGCGGGAGGGCCGAATGAGCAGTTCTTC.

V usage is TRBV24-1 and J usage is TRBJ1-5; the D gene is possibly TRBD1 (5 bases). CDR1 and CDR2 from the germline V gene are KGHDR and SFDVKD. The V end lost 5 bases, the J end lost 3 bases, and 13 bases lay between the germline ends. This CDR3 region has 15 residues. DNA for the CDR3: TGTGCCACCAGTGGAGGGGAAGAGTACAATCAGCCCCAGCATTTT. This sequence encodes CATSGGEEYNQPQHF.

The J gene is TRBJ1-5, the V gene TRBV25-1; D is possibly TRBD1 (6 bases). V was trimmed by 5 bases and J by 8 bases, leaving 16 bases between them. This CDR3 has 14 amino acids. The V gene's germline CDR1 is MGHDK and CDR2 SYGVNS. Written as DNA, the CDR3 is TGTGCCAGCAGTCAGGTGGGGGACATCAAGCCCCAGCATTTT. Translation gives CASSQVGDIKPQHF.

With respect to this clonotype: One base away lies a much larger clone, so this may be a sequencing read error. The chain has TRBV7-3 and TRBJ2-3; D remains unclear. This CDR3 has 17 amino acids. Germline V gene sequence: CDR1 SGHTA, CDR2 FQGTGA. The CDR3, as DNA: TGTGCCGGCAGCTTCCGGACCCCCGGAGCGTCCACAGATACGCAGTATTTT. This encodes CAGSFRTPGASTDTQYF.

This clonotype was detected ten times or more. V usage is TRBV5-8 and J usage is TRBJ2-7; D gene uncertain. This CDR3 spans 14 amino acids. V lost 0 bases and J lost 0, with 7 bases in between. Germline CDR1 is SGHTS and CDR2 is YDEGEE. The CDR3 DNA reads TGTGCCAGCAGCTTGGGGGTGTTCTCCTACGAGCAGTACTTC. Its protein is CASSLGVFSYEQYF.

This clonotype has ten or more counts. DNA for the CDR3: TGTGCCAGCAGCTTAAGTGACAGGAGGTCTTACACTGAAGCTTTCTTT. Its protein is CASSLSDRRSYTEAFF. This chain connects TRBV7-2 to TRBJ1-1; tentative D call: TRBD1 (6 bases). This CDR3 spans 16 amino acids. V lost 2 bases, J lost 3 bases, and 16 bases lay in between. Germline V gene data show CDR1 as SGHTA and CDR2 as FQGNSA. Filled out from reference TRBV7-2 and TRBJ1-1, the complete variable domain reads GAGVSQSPSNKVTEKGKDVELRCDPISGHTALYWYRQSLGQGLEFLIYFQGNSAPDKSGLPSDRFSAERTGGSVSTLTIQRTQQEDSAVYLCASSLSDRRSYTEAFFGQGTRLTVV.

This clonotype came up a few times. CDR3 amino acids: CASSRDLYEQYF. The CDR3 DNA follows: TGTGCCAGCAGTCGGGACCTGTACGAGCAGTACTTC. The rearrangement joins TRBV6-1 to TRBJ2-7; either TRBD1 or TRBD2 may fit D (5 bases each). In germline, CDR1 is MNHNS, CDR2 SASEGT. V lost 5 bases, J lost 4 bases, and 9 bases lay in between. The CDR3 loop spans 12 amino acids.

Points on this clonotype: An end of the junction differs from the germline gene, which may be a read error. V and J are TRBV25-1 and TRBJ2-3; 9 nucleotides align to TRBD1. The CDR3 has 15 residues. Germline CDR1 and CDR2: MGHDK and SYGVNS. CDR3: CASSEQGAFTDTQYF. The CDR3 bases are TGCGCCAGCAGTGAACAGGGGGCCTTCACAGATACGCAGTATTTT.

This clonotype was seen only a few times. CDR3 sequence reads: CASSSSGTSNQPQHF. The CDR3 DNA follows: TGTGCCAGCAGCAGCAGCGGGACAAGCAATCAGCCCCAGCATTTT. V usage is TRBV7-3 and J usage is TRBJ1-5; D may be TRBD1 (6 bases). Trimming left V 5 bases short and J 1 base short, with 12 bases between. The CDR3 is made up of 15 amino acids. CDR1 SGHTA and CDR2 FQGTGA come from the germline V gene.